The rows below give T cell receptor beta chains drawn from one sample of a study of cytomegalovirus exposure and HLA in healthy donors. Generated by immunoSEQ multiplex PCR, the TCRdb table keeps only in-frame clones and is missing some. The sample lists 80,000 to 100,000 clones; approximately 72% were seen once. The specimen sequenced was PBMCs. These receptors were collected from a man aged 18 to 35 in good health and CMV-seropositive. The CDR3 runs from the conserved cysteine through the conserved F or W. The order of the fields is J gene, clone size, V gene, D gene, CDR3 protein, CDR3 DNA. D genes are given only for firm matches. Where a row states a size, it is once, few, many or the class of an expanded clone; other rows omit it.

>TRBJ2-3|.|TRBV11-2|.
CASSRRGAGDTQYF
TGTGCCAGCAGCCGTCGGGGGGCCGGGGATACGCAGTATTTT
>TRBJ2-1|.|TRBV4-2|.
CASSQDLKPDEQFF
TGTGCCAGCAGCCAAGATCTGAAACCGGATGAGCAGTTCTTC
>TRBJ1-5|.|TRBV30|.
CAWSATSNQPQHF
TGTGCCTGGAGTGCCACTTCCAATCAGCCCCAGCATTTT
>TRBJ2-2|.|TRBV14|.
CASSLQGLELFF
TGTGCCAGCAGCTTACAGGGTTTGGAGCTGTTTTTT
>TRBJ1-2|.|TRBV4-2|TRBD1
CASSQEGTVNYGYTF
TGTGCCAGCAGCCAAGAAGGGACAGTCAACTATGGCTACACCTTC
>TRBJ2-1|.|TRBV29-1|.
CSVEEVFSLSYNEQFF
TGCAGCGTTGAAGAGGTTTTTAGCCTCAGTTACAATGAGCAGTTCTTC
>TRBJ2-3|few|TRBV6-6|.
CASSPRGLSDTQYF
TGTGCCAGCAGTCCTCGGGGACTTTCAGATACGCAGTATTTT
>TRBJ1-2|once|TRBV29-1|.
CSVENGRGARGYTF
TGCAGCGTTGAGAATGGGAGGGGGGCGCGTGGCTACACCTTC
>TRBJ2-7|once|TRBV5-1|TRBD1
CASSGGQPPYEQYF
TGCGCCAGCAGCGGGGGACAGCCACCCTACGAGCAGTACTTC
>TRBJ2-5|.|TRBV5-4|TRBD1
CASSDRDRKETQYF
TGTGCCAGCAGCGACCGGGACAGGAAAGAGACCCAGTACTTC
>TRBJ2-1|few|TRBV2|.
CASSDRAGSSYNEQFF
TGTGCCAGCAGTGATCGGGCGGGTAGCTCCTACAATGAGCAGTTCTTC
>TRBJ1-5|.|TRBV5-8|TRBD1
CASSLGQGVQPQHF
TGTGCCAGCAGCTTGGGGCAGGGGGTGCAGCCCCAGCATTTT
>TRBJ2-1|.|TRBV18|.
CASSPNRASSYNEQFF
TGTGCCAGCTCACCTAACAGGGCGAGCTCCTACAATGAGCAGTTCTTC
>TRBJ2-7|.|TRBV6-4|TRBD1
CASSETDGTGLVEQYF
TGTGCCAGCAGCGAGACGGACGGGACAGGGTTGGTCGAGCAGTACTTC
>TRBJ1-6|.|TRBV28|.
CASSSGGINSPLHF
TGTGCCAGCAGTTCGGGAGGAATAAATTCACCCCTCCACTTT
>TRBJ2-1|.|TRBV28|TRBD1
CASSLSTGALYNEQFF
TGTGCCAGCAGTTTATCGACAGGGGCCCTCTACAATGAGCAGTTCTTC
>TRBJ2-5|.|TRBV5-1|.
CASSLAPNGQETQYF
TGCGCCAGCAGCTTGGCCCCCAACGGGCAAGAGACCCAGTACTTC
>TRBJ2-4|once|TRBV13|.
CASSLGRGVGKNIQYF
TGTGCCAGCAGCTTAGGAAGGGGCGTGGGCAAAAACATTCAGTACTTC
>TRBJ1-2|.|TRBV11-2|.
CASRKEDSNYGYTF
TGTGCCAGCAGGAAAGAGGACAGCAACTATGGCTACACCTTC
>TRBJ2-5|.|TRBV2|.
CASQVFVGPGETQYF
TGTGCCAGCCAGGTCTTCGTTGGTCCGGGGGAGACCCAGTACTTC
>TRBJ2-3|.|TRBV19|TRBD2
CASSIQRGVSNTQYF
TGTGCCAGTAGTATACAGCGGGGGGTTTCGAATACGCAGTATTTT
>TRBJ1-3|.|TRBV10-2|.
CASSDPTGAGNTIYF
TGCGCCAGCAGTGATCCGACAGGTGCTGGAAACACCATATATTTT